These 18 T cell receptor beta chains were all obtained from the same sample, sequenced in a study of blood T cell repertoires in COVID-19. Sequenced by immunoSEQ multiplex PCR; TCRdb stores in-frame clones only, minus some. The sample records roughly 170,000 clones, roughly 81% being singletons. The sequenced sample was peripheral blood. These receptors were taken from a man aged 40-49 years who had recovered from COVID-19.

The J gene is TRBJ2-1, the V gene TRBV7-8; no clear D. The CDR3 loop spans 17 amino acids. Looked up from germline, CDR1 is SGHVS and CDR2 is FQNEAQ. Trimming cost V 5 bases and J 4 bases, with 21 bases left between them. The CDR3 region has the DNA TGTGCCAGCAGCCGCGGCAGGATGCCTATTAATTACAATGAGCAGTTCTTC. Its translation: CASSRGRMPINYNEQFF.

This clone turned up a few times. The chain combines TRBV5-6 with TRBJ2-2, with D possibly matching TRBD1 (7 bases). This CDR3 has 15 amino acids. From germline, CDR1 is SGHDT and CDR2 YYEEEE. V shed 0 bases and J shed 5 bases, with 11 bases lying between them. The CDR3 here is CASSLEGAGTGELFF. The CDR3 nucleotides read TGTGCCAGCAGCTTGGAGGGGGCGGGAACCGGGGAGCTGTTTTTT.

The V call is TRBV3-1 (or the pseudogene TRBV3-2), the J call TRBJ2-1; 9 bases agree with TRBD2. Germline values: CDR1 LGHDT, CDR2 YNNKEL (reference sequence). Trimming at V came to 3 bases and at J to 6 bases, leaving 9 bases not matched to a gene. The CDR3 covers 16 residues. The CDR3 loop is CASSHLPGTSPNEQFF. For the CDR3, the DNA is TGTGCCAGCAGCCACTTGCCCGGGACTAGCCCCAATGAGCAGTTCTTC.

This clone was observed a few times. The CDR3 loop is CASSYSTSGGANTGELFF. The CDR3, as DNA: TGTGCCAGCAGTTACTCGACTAGCGGGGGGGCCAACACCGGGGAGCTGTTTTTT. The chain employs TRBV6-2 or TRBV6-3 and TRBJ2-2; TRBD2 agrees at 14 bases. The CDR3 totals 18 residues. V shed 0 bases, J shed 2 bases, and the junction held 2 bases outside the gene matches. Germline V gene sequence: CDR1 MNHEY, CDR2 SVGEGT.

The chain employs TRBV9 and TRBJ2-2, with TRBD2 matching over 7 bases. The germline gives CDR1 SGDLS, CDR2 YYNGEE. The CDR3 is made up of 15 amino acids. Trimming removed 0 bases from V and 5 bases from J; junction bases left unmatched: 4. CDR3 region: CASSVGGSDTGELFF. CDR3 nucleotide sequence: TGTGCCAGCAGCGTAGGCGGGAGTGATACCGGGGAGCTGTTTTTT.

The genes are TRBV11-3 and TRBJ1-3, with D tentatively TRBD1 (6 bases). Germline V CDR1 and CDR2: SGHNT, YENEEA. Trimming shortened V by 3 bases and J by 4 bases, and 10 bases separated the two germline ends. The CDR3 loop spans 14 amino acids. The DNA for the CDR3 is TGTGCCAGCAGCTTTACAGGGAGCGGAAACACCATATATTTT. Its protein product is CASSFTGSGNTIYF.

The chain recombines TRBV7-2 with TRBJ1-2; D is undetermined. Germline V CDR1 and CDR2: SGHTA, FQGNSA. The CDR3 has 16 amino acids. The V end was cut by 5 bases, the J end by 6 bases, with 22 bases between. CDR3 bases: TGTGCCAGCAGCCCAAAATACGGGCGTCCGGAGGATGGCTACACCTTC. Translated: CASSPKYGRPEDGYTF.

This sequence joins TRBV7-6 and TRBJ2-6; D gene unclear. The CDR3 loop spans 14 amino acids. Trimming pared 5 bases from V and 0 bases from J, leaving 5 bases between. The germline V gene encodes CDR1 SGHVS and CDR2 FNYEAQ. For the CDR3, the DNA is TGTGCCAGCAGCATAAACTCTGGGGCCAACGTCCTGACTTTC. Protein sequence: CASSINSGANVLTF.

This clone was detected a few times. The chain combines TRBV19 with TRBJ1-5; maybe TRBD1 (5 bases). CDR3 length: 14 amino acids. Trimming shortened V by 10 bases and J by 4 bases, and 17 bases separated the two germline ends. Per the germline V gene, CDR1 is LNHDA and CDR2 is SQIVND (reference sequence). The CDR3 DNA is TGTGCCACAACACAGGCTACCAGAAATCAGCCCCAGCATTTT. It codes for CATTQATRNQPQHF.

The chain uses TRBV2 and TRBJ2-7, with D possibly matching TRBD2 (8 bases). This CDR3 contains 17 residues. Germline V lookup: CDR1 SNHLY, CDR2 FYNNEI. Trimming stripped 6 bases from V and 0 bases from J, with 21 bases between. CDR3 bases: TGTGCCAGCAGCAGTACAGGGGCGGGGGGAAGCTCCTACGAGCAGTACTTC. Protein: CASSSTGAGGSSYEQYF.

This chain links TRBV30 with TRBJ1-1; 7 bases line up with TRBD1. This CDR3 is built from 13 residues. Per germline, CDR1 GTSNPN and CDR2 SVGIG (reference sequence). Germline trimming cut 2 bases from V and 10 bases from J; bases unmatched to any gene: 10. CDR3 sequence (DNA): TGTGCCTGGAGTTTGTCACAGGGGCAGGGAGCTTTCTTT. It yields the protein CAWSLSQGQGAFF.

The CDR3 coding sequence is TGTGCCAGCAGTCCGGACATTAACTATGGCTACACCTTC. Translation: CASSPDINYGYTF. The V and J genes are TRBV6-5 and TRBJ1-2; TRBD1 is a possible D gene (5 bases). Germline CDR1 reads MNHEY; CDR2 reads SVGAGI. V lost 5 bases and J 1 base, leaving 8 bases between the germline ends. The CDR3 spans 13 residues.

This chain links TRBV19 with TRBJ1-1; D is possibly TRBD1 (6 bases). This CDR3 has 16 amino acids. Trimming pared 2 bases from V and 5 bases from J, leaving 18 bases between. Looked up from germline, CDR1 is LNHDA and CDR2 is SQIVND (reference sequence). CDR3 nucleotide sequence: TGTGCCAGTAGTATATGGGGCAGGGGTGAGGGTACTGAAGCTTTCTTT. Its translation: CASSIWGRGEGTEAFF.

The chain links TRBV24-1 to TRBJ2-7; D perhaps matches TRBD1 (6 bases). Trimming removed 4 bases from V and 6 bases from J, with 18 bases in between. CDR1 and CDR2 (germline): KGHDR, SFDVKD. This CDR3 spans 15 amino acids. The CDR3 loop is CATSDPGQGSGEQYF. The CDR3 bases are TGTGCCACCAGTGACCCGGGGCAGGGGAGCGGCGAGCAGTACTTC.

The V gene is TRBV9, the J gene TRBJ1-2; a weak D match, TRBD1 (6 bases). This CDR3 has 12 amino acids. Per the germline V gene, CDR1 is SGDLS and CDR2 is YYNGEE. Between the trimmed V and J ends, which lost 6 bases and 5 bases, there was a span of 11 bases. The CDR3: CASTTGAYGYTF. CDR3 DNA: TGTGCCAGCACGACAGGCGCTTATGGCTACACCTTC.

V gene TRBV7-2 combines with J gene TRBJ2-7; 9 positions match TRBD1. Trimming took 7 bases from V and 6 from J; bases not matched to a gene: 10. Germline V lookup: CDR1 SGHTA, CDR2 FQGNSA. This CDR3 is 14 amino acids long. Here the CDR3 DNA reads TGTGCCAGCACCCTCCGGGACAGGGCTCTCGAGCAGTACTTC. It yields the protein CASTLRDRALEQYF.

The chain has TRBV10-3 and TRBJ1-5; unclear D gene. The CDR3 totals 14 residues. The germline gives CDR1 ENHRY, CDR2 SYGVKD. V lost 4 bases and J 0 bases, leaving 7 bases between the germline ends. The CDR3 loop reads CAISVGYSNQPQHF. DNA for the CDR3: TGTGCCATCAGTGTGGGCTATAGCAATCAGCCCCAGCATTTT.

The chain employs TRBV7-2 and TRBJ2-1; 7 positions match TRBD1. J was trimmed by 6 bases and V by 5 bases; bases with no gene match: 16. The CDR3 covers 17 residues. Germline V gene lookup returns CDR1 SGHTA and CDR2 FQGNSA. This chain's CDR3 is CASSPQGGPQIRNEQFF. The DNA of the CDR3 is TGTGCCAGCAGCCCCCAAGGGGGCCCCCAGATTCGCAATGAGCAGTTCTTC.